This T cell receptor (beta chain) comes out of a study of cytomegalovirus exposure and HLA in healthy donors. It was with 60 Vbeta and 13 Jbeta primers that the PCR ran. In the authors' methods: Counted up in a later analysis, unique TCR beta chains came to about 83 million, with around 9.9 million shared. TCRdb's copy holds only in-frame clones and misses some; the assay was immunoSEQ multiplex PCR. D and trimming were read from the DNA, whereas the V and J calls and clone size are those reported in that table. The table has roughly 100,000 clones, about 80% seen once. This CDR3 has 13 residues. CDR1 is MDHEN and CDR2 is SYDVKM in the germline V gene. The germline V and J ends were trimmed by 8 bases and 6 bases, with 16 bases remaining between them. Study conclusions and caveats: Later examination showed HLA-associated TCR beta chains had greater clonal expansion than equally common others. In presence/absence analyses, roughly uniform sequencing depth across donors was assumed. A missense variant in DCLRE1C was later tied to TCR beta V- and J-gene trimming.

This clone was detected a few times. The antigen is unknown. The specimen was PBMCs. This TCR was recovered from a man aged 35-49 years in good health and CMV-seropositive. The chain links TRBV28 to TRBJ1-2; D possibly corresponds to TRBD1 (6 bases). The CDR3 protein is CASGDTGFNGYTF. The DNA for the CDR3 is TGTGCCAGCGGTGATACAGGGTTTAATGGCTACACCTTC.